A single sample gave rise to the 24 T cell receptor beta chains below, sequenced in a study of beta chain features in type 1 diabetes. The study's findings and limits: When Type 1 diabetes patients were examined, their TCRB CDR3s proved moderately but significantly shorter in all four CD4+ subsets.

No cognate antigen is known for these TCRs. Expressed TCRB transcripts got sequenced, as all isolated RNA was reverse transcribed. The repertoire was sequenced with immunoSEQ multiplex PCR; TCRdb's copy has only in-frame clones and lacks some. Of around 130,000 clones listed, 9% were seen once; the top ten hold 0.75%. The sequencing input was central memory CD4+ T cells from blood. The receptors were sampled from a man aged 25-45 years with type 1 diabetes.

This clone was seen more than once but under ten times. The CDR3 loop reads CASSRTSGGSYEQYF. The CDR3 DNA reads TGTGCCAGCAGTCGGACTAGCGGGGGATCCTACGAGCAGTACTTC. The chain has TRBV6-5 and TRBJ2-7; 13 nucleotides agree with TRBD2. The CDR3 contains 15 residues. Germline values: CDR1 MNHEY, CDR2 SVGAGI. The ends lost 5 bases at V and 1 base at J; junction bases unmatched: 2.

CDR3 nucleotide sequence: TGCGCCAGCAGCTTGGTCGGCAGGGGAGAGGATGAGCAGTTCTTC. It encodes CASSLVGRGEDEQFF. The gene calls are TRBV5-1 and TRBJ2-1; TRBD1 is a possible D gene (6 bases). This CDR3 region has 15 residues. With 0 bases removed from V and 8 bases from J, the gap between germline ends came to 15 bases. Per germline, CDR1 SGHRS and CDR2 YFSETQ. Variable domain in full (rest from reference TRBV5-1 and TRBJ2-1): KAGVTQTPRYLIKTRGQQVTLSCSPISGHRSVSWYQQTPGQGLQFLFEYFSETQRNKGNFPGRFSGRQFSNSRSEMNVSTLELGDSALYLCASSLVGRGEDEQFFGPGTRLTVL.

The CDR3 is CASRRAGTEDQQYF. For the CDR3, the DNA is TGCGCCAGCAGGAGGGCTGGGACAGAGGATCAGCAGTACTTC. The J gene is TRBJ2-7, the V gene TRBV5-1, with 7 bases identical to TRBD1. The CDR3 contains 14 residues. With 5 bases clipped from V and 8 bases from J, the junction kept 13 bases outside the gene matches. CDR1 is SGHRS and CDR2 is YFSETQ in the germline V gene.

This chain connects TRBV5-4 to TRBJ2-5, with TRBD2 matching over 8 bases. Germline CDR1 reads SGHNT; CDR2 reads YYREEE (reference sequence). The V gene end was trimmed by 2 bases and the J gene end by 1 base; junction bases not matched to a gene: 1. The CDR3 has 14 residues. The CDR3, as DNA: TGTGCCAGCAGCTTTACTAGCGGCCAAGAGACCCAGTACTTC. Translating gives CASSFTSGQETQYF.

V and J are TRBV5-1 and TRBJ2-1; 8 nucleotides agree with TRBD2. The V and J ends lost 1 base and 4 bases, in that order; junction bases with no gene match: 4. The CDR3 consists of 15 residues. Germline assignment: CDR1 SGHRS and CDR2 YFSETQ. CDR3: CASSLRSSGYNEQFF. CDR3 sequence (DNA): TGCGCCAGCAGCTTGAGGTCTAGCGGGTACAATGAGCAGTTCTTC.

J is TRBJ2-7 and V is TRBV7-9, with D unresolved. The CDR3 totals 13 residues. Germline lookup yields CDR1 SEHNR and CDR2 FQNEAQ (reference sequence). V was shortened by 1 base and J by 0 bases, with 4 bases between the two germline ends. This CDR3 is CASSLGVSYEQYF. The CDR3 DNA reads as TGTGCCAGCAGCTTAGGAGTCTCCTACGAGCAGTACTTC. Full variable domain (missing parts from reference TRBV7-9 and TRBJ2-7): DTGVSQNPRHKITKRGQNVTFRCDPISEHNRLYWYRQTLGQGPEFLTYFQNEAQLEKSRLLSDRFSAERPKGSFSTLEIQRTEQGDSAMYLCASSLGVSYEQYFGPGTRLTVT.

The chain employs TRBV7-9 and TRBJ1-4; weak D call: TRBD1 (5 bases). Germline V gene data show CDR1 as SEHNR and CDR2 as FQNEAQ (reference sequence). V dropped 4 bases and J dropped 8 bases, with 14 bases sitting between them. The CDR3 sequence is 14 residues long. In DNA form, the CDR3 reads TGTGCCAGCAGCTCCCAGGGTTTTACAGAAAAACTGTTTTTT. It is translated as CASSSQGFTEKLFF.

This clone showed up just a few times. The V and J genes are TRBV28 and TRBJ1-6, with 9 nucleotides matching TRBD1. The CDR3 length is 13 residues. V lost 3 bases and J lost 13; bases outside the gene matches: 4. Per the germline V gene, CDR1 is MDHEN and CDR2 is SYDVKM. CDR3 amino acids: CASSFGTGNPLHF. The CDR3 bases are TGTGCCAGCAGTTTCGGGACAGGGAACCCCCTCCACTTT.

The chain links TRBV21-1 to TRBJ1-3. TRBV21-1 is flagged as a pseudogene. The CDR3 contains 15 residues. For the CDR3, the DNA is TGTGCCAGCAGCAACGGGGTACGGGGGGGAAACACCATATATTTT. Amino acid sequence: CASSNGVRGGNTIYF.

The chain combines TRBV25-1 with TRBJ2-3, with D perhaps matching TRBD2 (6 bases). CDR3 length: 15 residues. Per germline, CDR1 MGHDK and CDR2 SYGVNS. V lost 3 bases and J lost 4, with 14 bases in between. The CDR3 DNA reads TGTGCCAGCAGTGACCTGACTAGAAGGCCAGATACGCAGTATTTT. Its translation is CASSDLTRRPDTQYF.

The table lists this clone with a few counts. V gene TRBV9 combines with J gene TRBJ2-3, with D possibly TRBD2 on 6 matching bases. The CDR3 sequence is 13 residues long. In germline, CDR1 is SGDLS, CDR2 YYNGEE. Trimming cost V 4 bases and J 3 bases, with 9 bases left between them. In DNA, the CDR3 is TGTGCCAGCAGCACCGCGGGGACAGATACGCAGTATTTT. Amino acids: CASSTAGTDTQYF.

This chain uses TRBV5-8 with TRBJ2-7, with D tentatively TRBD2 (5 bases). The V end was cut by 4 bases, the J end by 5 bases, with 16 bases between. CDR3 size: 14 residues. Germline V gene lookup returns CDR1 SGHTS and CDR2 YDEGEE. DNA of the CDR3: TGTGCCAGCAGCCCCCAGGAGGTTATGCACGAGCAGTACTTC. Amino acid sequence: CASSPQEVMHEQYF. The whole variable domain, remainder taken from reference TRBV5-8 and TRBJ2-7, is EAGVTQSPTHLIKTRGQQATLRCSPISGHTSVYWYQQALGLGLQFLLWYDEGEERNRGNFPPRFSGRQFPNYSSELNVNALELEDSALYLCASSPQEVMHEQYFGPGTRLTVT.

About this clone: The junction does not match germline at one end; this may be a read error. The chain joins TRBV5-1 to TRBJ2-3; 11 positions agree with TRBD2. Germline CDR1 reads SGHRS; CDR2 reads YFSETQ. The CDR3 runs to 13 residues. This CDR3 is CASSPGLAAPNLF. Written as DNA, the CDR3 is TGCGCCAGCAGCCCGGGACTAGCGGCCCCCAATCTTTTT.

This chain connects TRBV6-6 to TRBJ2-7; weak D call: TRBD1 (5 bases). Trimming took 6 bases from V and 0 from J, leaving 12 bases between them. CDR1 and CDR2 from the germline V gene are MNHNY and SVGAGI (reference sequence). The CDR3 covers 14 residues. DNA of the CDR3: TGTGCCAGCAGAGACAGCATATCCTCCTACGAGCAGTACTTC. Translation gives CASRDSISSYEQYF.

V and J are TRBV9 and TRBJ1-5, with D perhaps TRBD1 (5 bases). The CDR3 extends over 15 amino acids. Per the germline V gene, CDR1 is SGDLS and CDR2 is YYNGEE. V lost 1 base and J lost 6, with 14 bases in between. The chain's CDR3 is CASSVLGGVGQPQHF. Here the CDR3 DNA reads TGTGCCAGCAGCGTACTGGGGGGGGTAGGTCAGCCCCAGCATTTT.

The V and J genes are TRBV2 and TRBJ1-5, with a possible D match to TRBD1 (5 bases). V was cut by 6 bases and J by 3 bases, with 9 bases left in between. The CDR3 spans 13 residues. Per germline, CDR1 SNHLY and CDR2 FYNNEI. In nucleotides, the CDR3 is TGTGCCAGCAGGCCACAGGACAATCAGCCCCAGCATTTT. Protein sequence: CASRPQDNQPQHF.

This sequence joins TRBV6-6 and TRBJ1-5; D is perhaps TRBD1 (6 bases). CDR1 is MNHNY, CDR2 SVGAGI, per germline (reference sequence). The CDR3 runs to 15 residues. The V and J ends lost 4 bases and 6 bases respectively, with 16 bases between them. CDR3 nucleotide sequence: TGTGCCAGCAGTTCGCCGGGACAAATACCTCAGCCCCAGCATTTT. This sequence encodes CASSSPGQIPQPQHF.

This clone was detected a few times. J is TRBJ2-3 and V is TRBV5-5; 11 bases align to TRBD1. The CDR3 is 17 residues long. Looked up from germline, CDR1 is SGHKS and CDR2 is YYEKEE (reference sequence). V dropped 4 bases and J dropped 3; count of bases not matched to a gene: 10. The CDR3 nucleotides read TGTGCCAGCAGCCGCCAGTTGGACAGGGGGCGGACAGATACGCAGTATTTT. Translated, it gives CASSRQLDRGRTDTQYF.

The chain couples TRBV29-1 to TRBJ2-7; TRBD1 aligns across 8 bases. The length of the CDR3 is 14 residues. Trimming at V came to 7 bases and at J to 2 bases, leaving 10 bases not matched to a gene. Germline assignment: CDR1 SQVTM and CDR2 ANQGSEA. The CDR3 loop is CSGGTGTGPYEQYF. The CDR3 bases are TGCAGCGGGGGAACCGGGACAGGCCCCTACGAGCAGTACTTC.

This chain links TRBV9 with TRBJ2-5; D possibly corresponds to TRBD2 (6 bases). This CDR3 contains 15 residues. V dropped 0 bases and J dropped 5 bases, with 14 bases sitting between them. Germline V gene data show CDR1 as SGDLS and CDR2 as YYNGEE. In nucleotides, the CDR3 is TGTGCCAGCAGCGTAGCTGCGGGGTGGGTGGAGACCCAGTACTTC. Its translation is CASSVAAGWVETQYF.

This chain joins TRBV2 and TRBJ1-1, with TRBD1 as a possible D gene (6 bases). The CDR3 is 12 amino acids. The germline gives CDR1 SNHLY, CDR2 FYNNEI. V lost 6 bases, J lost 6 bases, and 11 bases lay in between. The CDR3: CASRLSGAEAFF. For the CDR3, the DNA is TGTGCCAGCAGATTATCAGGGGCTGAAGCTTTCTTT.

This clone was observed a handful of times. This rearrangement joins TRBV5-1 to TRBJ1-2, with a weak D call TRBD1 (5 bases). V was clipped by 6 bases and J by 2 bases, with 11 bases between them. Germline lookup yields CDR1 SGHRS and CDR2 YFSETQ. The CDR3 is 13 residues long. The CDR3 DNA is TGCGCCAGCACCGACGCAGGGAACTATGGCTACACCTTC. This translates into CASTDAGNYGYTF.

This clone has a handful of counts. The CDR3 here is CASSVRGETDTQYF. For the CDR3, the DNA is TGTGCCAGCAGCGTCAGGGGAGAGACAGATACGCAGTATTTT. The chain uses TRBV9 and TRBJ2-3; TRBD1 is a possible D gene (6 bases). This CDR3 contains 14 residues. V lost 2 bases, J lost 3 bases, and 10 bases lay in between. CDR1 SGDLS and CDR2 YYNGEE come from the germline V gene.

The chain joins TRBV6-5 to TRBJ2-3; 9 nucleotides line up with TRBD1. CDR1 is MNHEY, CDR2 SVGAGI, per germline. Trimming at V came to 10 bases and at J to 4 bases, leaving 12 bases not matched to a gene. The CDR3 spans 15 residues. In DNA form, the CDR3 reads TGTGCCATCGGCCCGGGACAGGGTATCGCAGATACGCAGTATTTT. Its translation: CAIGPGQGIADTQYF.